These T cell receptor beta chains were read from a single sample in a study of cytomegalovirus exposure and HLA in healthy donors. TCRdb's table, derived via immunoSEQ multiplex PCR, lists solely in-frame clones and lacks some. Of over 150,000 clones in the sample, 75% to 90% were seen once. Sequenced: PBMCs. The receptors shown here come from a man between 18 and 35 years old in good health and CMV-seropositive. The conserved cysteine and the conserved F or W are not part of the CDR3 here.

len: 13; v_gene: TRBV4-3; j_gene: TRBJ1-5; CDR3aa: ASSQDLTGYQPQH
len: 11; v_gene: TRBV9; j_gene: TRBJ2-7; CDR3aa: ASSVEVGSEQY
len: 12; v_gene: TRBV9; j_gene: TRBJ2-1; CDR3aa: ASSVDIAGDEQF
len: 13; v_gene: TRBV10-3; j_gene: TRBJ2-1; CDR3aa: AISESVGEHNEQF
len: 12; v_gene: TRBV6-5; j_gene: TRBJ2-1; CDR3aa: ASRRTSVGNEQF
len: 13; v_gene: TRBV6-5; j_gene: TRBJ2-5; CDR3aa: ASSPRDRGRETQY
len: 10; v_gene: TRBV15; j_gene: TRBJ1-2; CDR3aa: ATSKGGNGYT
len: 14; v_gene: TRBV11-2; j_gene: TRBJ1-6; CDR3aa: ASSMGRGRKNSPLH
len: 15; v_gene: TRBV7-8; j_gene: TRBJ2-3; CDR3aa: ASSYHGKETSTDTQY
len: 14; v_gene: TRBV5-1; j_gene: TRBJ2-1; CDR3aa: ASSLTSGGTYNEQF
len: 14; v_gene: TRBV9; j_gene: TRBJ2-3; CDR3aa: ASSAQTSVITDTQY
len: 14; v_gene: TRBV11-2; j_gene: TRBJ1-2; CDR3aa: ASSAQGAQIRDGYT
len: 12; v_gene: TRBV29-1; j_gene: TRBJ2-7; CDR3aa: SVAGTLSSYEQY
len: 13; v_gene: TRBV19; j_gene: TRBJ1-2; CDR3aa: ASSIATGTDYGYT
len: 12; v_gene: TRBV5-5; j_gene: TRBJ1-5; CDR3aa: ASSSGDRYQPQH
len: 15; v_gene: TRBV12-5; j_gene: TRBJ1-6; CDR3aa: ASGFSGTGLFNSPLH
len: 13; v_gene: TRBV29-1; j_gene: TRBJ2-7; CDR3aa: SVAPQEVGSYEQY
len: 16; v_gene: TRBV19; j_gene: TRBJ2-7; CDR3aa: ASSIGASGLYSSYEQY
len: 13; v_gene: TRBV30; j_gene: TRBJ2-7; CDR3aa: AWRDKIGRWYEQY
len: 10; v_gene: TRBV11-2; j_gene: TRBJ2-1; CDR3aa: ASDVRGDEQF
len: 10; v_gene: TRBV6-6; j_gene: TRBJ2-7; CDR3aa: ASYSGSYEQY
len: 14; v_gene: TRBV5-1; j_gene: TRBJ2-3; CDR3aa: ASSWTSGRYLDTQY
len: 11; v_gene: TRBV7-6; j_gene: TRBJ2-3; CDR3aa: ARPGGLADTQY
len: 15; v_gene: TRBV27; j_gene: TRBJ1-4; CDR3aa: ASSWSPRRGPGWELF
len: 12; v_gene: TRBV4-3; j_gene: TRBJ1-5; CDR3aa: ASSQRTGTQPQH
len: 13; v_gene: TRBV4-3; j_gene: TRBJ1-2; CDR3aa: ASSQDRTANYGYT
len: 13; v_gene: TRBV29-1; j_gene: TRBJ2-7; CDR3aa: SVEVGTGSRYEQY
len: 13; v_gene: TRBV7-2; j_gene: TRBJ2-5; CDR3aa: ASSLGGTTQETQY
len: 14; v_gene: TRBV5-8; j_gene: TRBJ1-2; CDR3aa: ASSLVAPGGKYGYT